This T cell receptor beta chain was recovered during a study of beta chain features in type 1 diabetes. Study information: Examined across all samples were just under 110,000,000 sorted cells.

This clone was seen only a few times. What it recognizes is unknown. Reverse transcribing all isolated RNA meant expressed TCRB transcripts were sequenced. Libraries were prepared by immunoSEQ multiplex PCR; TCRdb keeps only in-frame clonotypes and omits some of them. The sample consists of roughly 350,000 clones, approximately 11% of them appearing once. Study-level findings and limits: Cells with high TCR expression could be over-represented by cDNA sequencing.

This CDR3 has 16 residues. Germline values: CDR1 MDHEN, CDR2 SYDVKM. Losses at the gene ends were 5 bases for V and 8 bases for J; bases not matched to a gene: 13. Sample: naive CD4+ T cells from blood. This chain links TRBV28 with TRBJ2-1; 9 bases agree with TRBD2. The sequence came from a woman between 25 and 40 years old in good health. This CDR3 reads CASSPQLAGLGDEQFF. The DNA for the CDR3 is TGTGCCAGCAGTCCCCAACTAGCGGGTCTGGGGGATGAGCAGTTCTTC.